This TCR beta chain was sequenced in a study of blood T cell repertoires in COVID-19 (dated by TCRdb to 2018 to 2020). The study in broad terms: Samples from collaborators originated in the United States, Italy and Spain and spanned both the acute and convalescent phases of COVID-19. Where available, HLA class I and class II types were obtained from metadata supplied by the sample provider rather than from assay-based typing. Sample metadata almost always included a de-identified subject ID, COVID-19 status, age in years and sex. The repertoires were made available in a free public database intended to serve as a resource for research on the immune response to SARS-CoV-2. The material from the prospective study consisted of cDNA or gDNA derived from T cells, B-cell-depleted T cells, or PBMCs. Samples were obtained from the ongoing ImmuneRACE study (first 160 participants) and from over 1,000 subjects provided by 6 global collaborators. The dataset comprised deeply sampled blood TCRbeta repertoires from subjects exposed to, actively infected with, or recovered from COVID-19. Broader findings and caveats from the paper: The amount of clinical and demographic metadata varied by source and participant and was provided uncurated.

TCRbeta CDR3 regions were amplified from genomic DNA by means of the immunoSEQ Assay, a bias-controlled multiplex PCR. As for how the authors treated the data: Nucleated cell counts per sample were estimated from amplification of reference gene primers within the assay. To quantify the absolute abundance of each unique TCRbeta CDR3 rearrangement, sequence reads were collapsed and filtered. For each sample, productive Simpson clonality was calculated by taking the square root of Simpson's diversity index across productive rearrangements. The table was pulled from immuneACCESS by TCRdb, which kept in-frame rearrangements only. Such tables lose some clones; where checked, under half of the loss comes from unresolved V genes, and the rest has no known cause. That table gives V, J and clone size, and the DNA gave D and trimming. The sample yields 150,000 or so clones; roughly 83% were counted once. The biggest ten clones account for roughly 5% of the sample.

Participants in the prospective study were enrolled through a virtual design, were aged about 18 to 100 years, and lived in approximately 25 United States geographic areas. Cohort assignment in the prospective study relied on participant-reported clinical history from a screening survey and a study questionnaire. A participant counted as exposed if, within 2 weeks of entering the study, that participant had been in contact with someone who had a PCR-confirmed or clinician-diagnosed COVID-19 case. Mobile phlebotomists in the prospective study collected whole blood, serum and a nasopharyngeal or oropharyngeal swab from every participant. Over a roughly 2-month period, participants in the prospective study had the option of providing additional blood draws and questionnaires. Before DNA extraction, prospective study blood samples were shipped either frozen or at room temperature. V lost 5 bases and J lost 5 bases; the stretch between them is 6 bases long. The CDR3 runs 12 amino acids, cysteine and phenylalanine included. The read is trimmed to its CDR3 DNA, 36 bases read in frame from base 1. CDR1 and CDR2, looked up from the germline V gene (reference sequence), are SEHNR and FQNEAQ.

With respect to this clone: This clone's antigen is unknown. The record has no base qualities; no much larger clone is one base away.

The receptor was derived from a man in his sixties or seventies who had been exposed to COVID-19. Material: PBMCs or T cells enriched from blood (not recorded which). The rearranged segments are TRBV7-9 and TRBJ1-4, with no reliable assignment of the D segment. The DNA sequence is TGTGCCAGCAGCAATCTGAATGAAAAACTGTTTTTT. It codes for CASSNLNEKLFF.